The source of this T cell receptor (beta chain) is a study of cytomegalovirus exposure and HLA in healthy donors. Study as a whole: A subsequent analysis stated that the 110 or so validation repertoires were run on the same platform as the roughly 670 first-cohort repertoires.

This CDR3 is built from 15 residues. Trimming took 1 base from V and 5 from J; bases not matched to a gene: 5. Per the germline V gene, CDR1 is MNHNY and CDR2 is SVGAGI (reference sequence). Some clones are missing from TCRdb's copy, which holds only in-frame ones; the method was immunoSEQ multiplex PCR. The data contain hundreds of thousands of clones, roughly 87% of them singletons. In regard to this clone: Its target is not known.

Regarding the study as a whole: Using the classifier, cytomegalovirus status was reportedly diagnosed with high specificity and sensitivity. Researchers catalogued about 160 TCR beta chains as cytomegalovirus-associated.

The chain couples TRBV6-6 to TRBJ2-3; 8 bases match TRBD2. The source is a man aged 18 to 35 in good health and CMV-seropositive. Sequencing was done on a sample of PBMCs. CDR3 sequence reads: CASSYLLADRDTQYF. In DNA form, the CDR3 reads TGTGCCAGCAGTTACTTACTAGCGGATCGAGATACGCAGTATTTT.